This T cell receptor (beta chain) emerged from a study of OX40 agonist ivuxolimab in advanced cancers. Whole-study context: People who had prior anti-PD-1, anti-PD-L1 or anti-CTLA-4 therapy could take part, and roughly 44% had some. Study findings and constraints: Among T cells, CD8+ cells averaged more expanded clones than CD4+ cells. Expansion of clones was among the lowest in partial responders at 0.1-3.0 mg/kg.

On this clone itself: Its antigen remains unknown.

Assay used: immunoSEQ multiplex PCR; TCRdb lists only in-frame clones, some missing. The data contain approximately 63,000 clones, about nine tenths of them seen just once; the ten biggest clones take up approximately 1.2%. The timepoints at which blood was sampled were baseline, cycle 4 day 1, and cycle 7 day 1. This CDR3 spans 16 amino acids. V shed 4 bases and J 2 bases; nucleotides not matched to a gene: 8. The germline CDR1 and CDR2 sequences are MNHEY and SMNVEV (reference sequence). The sequence was obtained from an adult with an advanced solid tumor such as melanoma, head and neck, liver or kidney cancer. This chain joins TRBV27 and TRBJ1-1; 9 positions agree with TRBD1. This material consisted of CD4+ or CD8+ T cells sorted from blood, taken in a trial of the OX40 agonist ivuxolimab. CDR3 loop: CASSSQQGAINTEAFF. The CDR3 bases are TGTGCCAGCAGTTCCCAACAGGGGGCGATAAACACTGAAGCTTTCTTT.